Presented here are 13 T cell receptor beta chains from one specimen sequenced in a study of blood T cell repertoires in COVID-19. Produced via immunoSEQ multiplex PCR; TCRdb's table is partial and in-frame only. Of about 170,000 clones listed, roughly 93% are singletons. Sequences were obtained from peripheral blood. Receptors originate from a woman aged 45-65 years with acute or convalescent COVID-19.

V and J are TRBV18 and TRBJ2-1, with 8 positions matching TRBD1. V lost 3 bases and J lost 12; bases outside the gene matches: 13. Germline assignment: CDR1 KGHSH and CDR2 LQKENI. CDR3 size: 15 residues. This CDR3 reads CASSPGTGMSSRQFF. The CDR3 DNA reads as TGTGCCAGCTCACCGGGGACAGGAATGAGCAGCCGGCAGTTCTTC.

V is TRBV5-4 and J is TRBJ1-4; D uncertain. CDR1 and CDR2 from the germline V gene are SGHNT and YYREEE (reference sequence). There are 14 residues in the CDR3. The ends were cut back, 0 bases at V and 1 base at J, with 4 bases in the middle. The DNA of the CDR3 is TGTGCCAGCAGCTTGGGAGGAACTAATGAAAAACTGTTTTTT. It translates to CASSLGGTNEKLFF. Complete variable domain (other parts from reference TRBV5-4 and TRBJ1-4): ETGVTQSPTHLIKTRGQQVTLRCSSQSGHNTVSWYQQALGQGPQFIFQYYREEENGRGNFPPRFSGLQFPNYSSELNVNALELDDSALYLCASSLGGTNEKLFFGSGTQLSVL.

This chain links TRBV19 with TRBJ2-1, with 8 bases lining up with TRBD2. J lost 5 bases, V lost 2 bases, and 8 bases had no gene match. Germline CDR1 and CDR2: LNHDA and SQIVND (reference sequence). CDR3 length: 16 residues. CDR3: CASSISKREYHNEQFF. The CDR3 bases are TGTGCCAGTAGTATAAGCAAGCGGGAGTACCACAATGAGCAGTTCTTC.

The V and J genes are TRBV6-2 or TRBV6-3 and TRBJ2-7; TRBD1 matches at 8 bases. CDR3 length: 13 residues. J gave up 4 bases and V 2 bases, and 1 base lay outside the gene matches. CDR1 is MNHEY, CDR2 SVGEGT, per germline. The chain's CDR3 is CASSYRQGYEQYF. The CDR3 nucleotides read TGTGCCAGCAGTTACCGACAGGGGTACGAGCAGTACTTC.

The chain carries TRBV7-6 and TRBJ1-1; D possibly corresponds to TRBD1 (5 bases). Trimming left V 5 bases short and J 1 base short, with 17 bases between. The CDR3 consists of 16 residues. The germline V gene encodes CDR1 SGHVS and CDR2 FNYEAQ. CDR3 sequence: CASSHDLGLENTEAFF. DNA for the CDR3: TGTGCCAGCAGCCACGACTTGGGGCTGGAGAACACTGAAGCTTTCTTT. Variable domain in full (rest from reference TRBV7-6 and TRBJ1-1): GAGVSQSPRYKVTKRGQDVALRCDPISGHVSLYWYRQALGQGPEFLTYFNYEAQQDKSGLPNDRFSAERPEGSISTLTIQRTEQRDSAMYRCASSHDLGLENTEAFFGQGTRLTVV.

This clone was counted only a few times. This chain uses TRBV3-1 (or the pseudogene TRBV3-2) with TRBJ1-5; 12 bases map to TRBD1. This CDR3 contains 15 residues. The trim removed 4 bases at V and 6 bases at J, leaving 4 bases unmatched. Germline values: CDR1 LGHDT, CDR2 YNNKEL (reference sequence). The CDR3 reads CASSPGQGAGQPQHF. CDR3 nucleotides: TGTGCCAGCAGCCCGGGACAGGGGGCGGGTCAGCCCCAGCATTTT.

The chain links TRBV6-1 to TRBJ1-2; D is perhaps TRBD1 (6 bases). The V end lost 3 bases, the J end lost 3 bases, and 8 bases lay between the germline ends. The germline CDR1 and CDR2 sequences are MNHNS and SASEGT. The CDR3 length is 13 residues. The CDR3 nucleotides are TGTGCCAGCAGTGACAGGGGCCACTATGGCTACACCTTC. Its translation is CASSDRGHYGYTF.

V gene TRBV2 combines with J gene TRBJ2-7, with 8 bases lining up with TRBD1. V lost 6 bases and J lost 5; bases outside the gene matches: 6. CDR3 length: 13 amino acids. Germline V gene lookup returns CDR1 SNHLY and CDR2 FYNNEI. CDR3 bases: TGTGCCAGCAGAGGGACAGGTACCGACGAGCAGTACTTC. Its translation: CASRGTGTDEQYF.

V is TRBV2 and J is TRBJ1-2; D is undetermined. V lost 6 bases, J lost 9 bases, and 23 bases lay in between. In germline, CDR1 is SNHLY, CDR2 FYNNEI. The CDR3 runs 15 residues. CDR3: CASSINLGDPKSYTF. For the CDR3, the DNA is TGTGCCAGCAGCATTAACCTCGGGGATCCGAAGAGCTACACCTTC. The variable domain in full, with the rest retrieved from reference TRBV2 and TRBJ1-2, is EPEVTQTPSHQVTQMGQEVILRCVPISNHLYFYWYRQILGQKVEFLVSFYNNEISEKSEIFDDQFSVERPDGSNFTLKIRSTKLEDSAMYFCASSINLGDPKSYTFGSGTRLTVV.

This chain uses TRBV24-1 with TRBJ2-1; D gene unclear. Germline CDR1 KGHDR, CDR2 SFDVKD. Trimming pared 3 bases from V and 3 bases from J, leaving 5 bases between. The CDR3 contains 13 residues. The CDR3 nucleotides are TGTGCCACCAGTGATGTAAACTACAATGAGCAGTTCTTC. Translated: CATSDVNYNEQFF.

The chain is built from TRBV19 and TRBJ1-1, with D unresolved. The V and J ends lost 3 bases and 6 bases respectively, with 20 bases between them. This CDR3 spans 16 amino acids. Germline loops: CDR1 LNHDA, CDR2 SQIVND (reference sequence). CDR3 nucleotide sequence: TGTGCCAGTAGTATCACCCCAGGTTTCGGTATGTCTGAAGCTTTCTTT. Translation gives CASSITPGFGMSEAFF.

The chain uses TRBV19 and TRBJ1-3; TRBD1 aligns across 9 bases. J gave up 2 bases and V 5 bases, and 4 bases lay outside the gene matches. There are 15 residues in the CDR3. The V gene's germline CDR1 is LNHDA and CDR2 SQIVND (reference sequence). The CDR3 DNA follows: TGTGCCAGTAGTCTCGGGACAGGGACTGGAAACACCATATATTTT. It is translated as CASSLGTGTGNTIYF. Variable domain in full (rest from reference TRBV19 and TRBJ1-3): DGGITQSPKYLFRKEGQNVTLSCEQNLNHDAMYWYRQDPGQGLRLIYYSQIVNDFQKGDIAEGYSVSREKKESFPLTVTSAQKNPTAFYLCASSLGTGTGNTIYFGEGSWLTVV.

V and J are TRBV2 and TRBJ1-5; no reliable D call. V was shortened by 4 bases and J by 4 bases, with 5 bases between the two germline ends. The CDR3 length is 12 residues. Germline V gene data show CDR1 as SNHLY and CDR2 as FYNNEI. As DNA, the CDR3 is TGTGCCAGCAGTGTCCAGAATCAGCCCCAGCATTTT. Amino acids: CASSVQNQPQHF.